This entry features one T cell receptor beta chain sequence. Its matching antigen is unknown. The data were obtained in a study of radiation and T cells in renal cell carcinoma. General observations from the study: Without pretreatment biopsies, baseline tumor clonotype presence was undetermined. From baseline, blood top tumor clonotypes peaked at 2 weeks post-radiation.

Data came from immunoSEQ multiplex PCR; TCRdb stores just in-frame clones and leaves some out. The table records around 99,000 clones, roughly 84% of them present only once. Time point of the sample: blood 4 weeks post-SBRT, at nephrectomy. Treatment of the sample: 15 Gy SBRT to primary tumor, nephrectomy 4 weeks later. Nephrectomy followed 15 Gy stereotactic body radiation by 4 weeks. Serial blood draws occurred at baseline and 2 and 4 weeks post-SBRT. The CDR3 runs to 17 residues. Germline lookup yields CDR1 SGHRS and CDR2 YFSETQ. V was clipped by 2 bases and J by 6 bases; unmatched bases: 8. The starting material was blood, obtained from a patient whose treatment included radiotherapy and nephrectomy. This chain uses TRBV5-1 with TRBJ1-4; TRBD1 matches 12 bases. The TCR was taken from a man aged 60-69 years with renal cell carcinoma. Written as DNA, the CDR3 is TGCGCCAGCAGCTTTGTCGGGACAGGGGGCGCGGATGAAAAACTGTTTTTT. Protein: CASSFVGTGGADEKLFF.